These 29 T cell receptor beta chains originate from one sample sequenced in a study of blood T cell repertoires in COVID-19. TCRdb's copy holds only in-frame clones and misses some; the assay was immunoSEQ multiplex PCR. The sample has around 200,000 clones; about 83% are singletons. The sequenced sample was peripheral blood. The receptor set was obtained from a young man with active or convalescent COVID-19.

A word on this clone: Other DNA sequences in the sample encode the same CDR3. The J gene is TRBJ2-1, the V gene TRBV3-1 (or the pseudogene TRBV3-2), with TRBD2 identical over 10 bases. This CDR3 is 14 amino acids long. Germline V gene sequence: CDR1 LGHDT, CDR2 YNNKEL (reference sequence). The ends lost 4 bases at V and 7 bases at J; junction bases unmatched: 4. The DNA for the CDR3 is TGTGCCAGCAGCCCCGGACTAGCGGTTAATGAGCAGTTCTTC. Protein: CASSPGLAVNEQFF.

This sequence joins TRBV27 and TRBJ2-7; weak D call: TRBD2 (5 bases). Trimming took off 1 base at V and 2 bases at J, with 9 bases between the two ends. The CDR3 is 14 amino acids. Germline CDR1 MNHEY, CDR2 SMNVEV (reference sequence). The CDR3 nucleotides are TGTGCCAGCAGTTTATACGGGAATGCCTACGAGCAGTACTTC. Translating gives CASSLYGNAYEQYF.

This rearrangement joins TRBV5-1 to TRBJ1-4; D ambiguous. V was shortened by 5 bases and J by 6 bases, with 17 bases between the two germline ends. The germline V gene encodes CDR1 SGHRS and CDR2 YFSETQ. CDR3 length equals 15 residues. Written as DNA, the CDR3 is TGCGCCAGCAGTTCCGGCCCCAACGAGGATGAAAAACTGTTTTTT. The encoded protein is CASSSGPNEDEKLFF.

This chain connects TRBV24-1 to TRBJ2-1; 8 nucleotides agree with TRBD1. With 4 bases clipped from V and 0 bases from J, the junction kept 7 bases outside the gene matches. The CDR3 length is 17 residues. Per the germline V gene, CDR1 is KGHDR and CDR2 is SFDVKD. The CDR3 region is CATSDQGAGRSYNEQFF. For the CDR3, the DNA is TGTGCCACCAGTGACCAGGGGGCGGGCCGCTCCTACAATGAGCAGTTCTTC.

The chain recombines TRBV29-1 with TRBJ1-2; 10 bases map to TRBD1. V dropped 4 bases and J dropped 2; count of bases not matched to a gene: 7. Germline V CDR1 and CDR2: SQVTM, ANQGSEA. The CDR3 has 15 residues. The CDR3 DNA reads TGCAGCGTTGGAAAGGGGGGACAGGGGAACTATGGCTACACCTTC. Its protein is CSVGKGGQGNYGYTF.

CDR3 in DNA: TGTGCCAGCAGTCGAGGGAGGGACTACGAGCAGTACGTC. Protein sequence: CASSRGRDYEQYV. The chain links TRBV12-3 or TRBV12-4 to TRBJ2-7; TRBD2 aligns across 7 bases. V was clipped by 5 bases and J by 3 bases; unmatched bases: 4. The CDR3 is 13 residues long.

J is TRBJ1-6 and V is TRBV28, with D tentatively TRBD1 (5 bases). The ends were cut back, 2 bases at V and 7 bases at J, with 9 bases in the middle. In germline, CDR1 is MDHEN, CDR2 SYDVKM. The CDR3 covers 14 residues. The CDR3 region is CASSLRTRNSPLHF. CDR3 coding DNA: TGTGCCAGCAGTTTAAGGACACGAAATTCACCCCTCCACTTT.

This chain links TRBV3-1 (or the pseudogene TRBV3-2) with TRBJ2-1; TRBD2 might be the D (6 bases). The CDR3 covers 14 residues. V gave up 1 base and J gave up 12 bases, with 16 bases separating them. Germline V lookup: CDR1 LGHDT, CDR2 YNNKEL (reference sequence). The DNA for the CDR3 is TGTGCCAGCAGCCAAGTTTCTATGCGGGGAGGGCAGTTCTTC. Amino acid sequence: CASSQVSMRGGQFF.

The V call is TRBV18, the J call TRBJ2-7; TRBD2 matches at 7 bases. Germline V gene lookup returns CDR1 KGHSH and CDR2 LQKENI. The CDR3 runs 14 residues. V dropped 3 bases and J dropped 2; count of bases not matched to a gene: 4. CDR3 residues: CASSPSSGTYEQYF. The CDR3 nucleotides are TGTGCCAGCTCACCTTCTAGCGGAACCTACGAGCAGTACTTC.

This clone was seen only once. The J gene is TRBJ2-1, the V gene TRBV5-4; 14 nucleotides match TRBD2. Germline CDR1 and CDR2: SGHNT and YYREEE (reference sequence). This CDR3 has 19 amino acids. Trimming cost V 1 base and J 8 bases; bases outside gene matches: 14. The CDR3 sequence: CASSLPGTSGSLIIYEQFF. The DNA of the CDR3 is TGTGCCAGCAGCTTGCCCGGGACTAGCGGGAGTCTCATCATCTATGAGCAGTTCTTC. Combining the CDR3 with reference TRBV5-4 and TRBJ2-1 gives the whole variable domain ETGVTQSPTHLIKTRGQQVTLRCSSQSGHNTVSWYQQALGQGPQFIFQYYREEENGRGNFPPRFSGLQFPNYSSELNVNALELDDSALYLCASSLPGTSGSLIIYEQFFGPGTRLTVL.

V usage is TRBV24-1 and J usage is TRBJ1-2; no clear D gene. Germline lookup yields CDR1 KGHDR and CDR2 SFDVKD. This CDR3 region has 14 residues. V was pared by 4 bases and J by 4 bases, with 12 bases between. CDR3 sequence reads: CATSEGGYSYGYTF. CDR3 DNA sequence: TGTGCCACCAGTGAGGGAGGTTACTCCTATGGCTACACCTTC.

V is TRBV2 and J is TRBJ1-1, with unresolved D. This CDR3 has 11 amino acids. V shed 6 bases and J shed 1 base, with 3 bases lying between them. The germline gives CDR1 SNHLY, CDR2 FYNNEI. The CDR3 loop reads CASRANTEAFF. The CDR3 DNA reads TGTGCCAGCAGAGCGAACACTGAAGCTTTCTTT.

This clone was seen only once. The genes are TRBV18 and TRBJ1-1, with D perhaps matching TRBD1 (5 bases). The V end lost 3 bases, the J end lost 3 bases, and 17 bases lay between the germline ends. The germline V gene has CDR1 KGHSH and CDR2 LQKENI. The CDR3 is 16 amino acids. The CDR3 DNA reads TGTGCCAGCTCACCCTCCGGGACGGGGGTGCACACTGAAGCTTTCTTT. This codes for CASSPSGTGVHTEAFF.

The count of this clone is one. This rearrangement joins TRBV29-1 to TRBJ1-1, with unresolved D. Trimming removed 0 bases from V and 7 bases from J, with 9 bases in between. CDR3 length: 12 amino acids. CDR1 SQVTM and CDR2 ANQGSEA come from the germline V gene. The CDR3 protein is CSVEESVNEAFF. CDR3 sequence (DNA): TGCAGCGTTGAAGAGAGTGTCAATGAAGCTTTCTTT. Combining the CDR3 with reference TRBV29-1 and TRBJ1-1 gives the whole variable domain SAVISQKPSRDICQRGTSLTIQCQVDSQVTMMFWYRQQPGQSLTLIATANQGSEATYESGFVIDKFPISRPNLTFSTLTVSNMSPEDSSIYLCSVEESVNEAFFGQGTRLTVV.

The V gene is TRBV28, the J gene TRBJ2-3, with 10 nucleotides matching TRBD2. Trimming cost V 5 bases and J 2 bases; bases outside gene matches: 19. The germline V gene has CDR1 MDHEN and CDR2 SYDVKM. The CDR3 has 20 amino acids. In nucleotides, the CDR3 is TGTGCCAGCAGTCTGGTGGCTAGCGGGAGAGGAGAGTCTAACACAGATACGCAGTATTTT. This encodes CASSLVASGRGESNTDTQYF.

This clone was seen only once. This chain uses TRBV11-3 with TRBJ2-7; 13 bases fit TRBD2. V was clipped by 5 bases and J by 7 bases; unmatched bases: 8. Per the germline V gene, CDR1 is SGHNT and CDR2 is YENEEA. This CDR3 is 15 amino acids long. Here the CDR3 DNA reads TGTGCCAGCAGCCCCTGGACTAGCGGGAGTGGTGAGCAGTACTTC. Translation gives CASSPWTSGSGEQYF.

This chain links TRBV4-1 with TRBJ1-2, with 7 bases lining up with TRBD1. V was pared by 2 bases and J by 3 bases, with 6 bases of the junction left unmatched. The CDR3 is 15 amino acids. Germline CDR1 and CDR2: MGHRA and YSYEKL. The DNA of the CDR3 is TGCGCCAGCAGCCAACAATACGGACAGGACTATGGCTACACCTTC. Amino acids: CASSQQYGQDYGYTF.

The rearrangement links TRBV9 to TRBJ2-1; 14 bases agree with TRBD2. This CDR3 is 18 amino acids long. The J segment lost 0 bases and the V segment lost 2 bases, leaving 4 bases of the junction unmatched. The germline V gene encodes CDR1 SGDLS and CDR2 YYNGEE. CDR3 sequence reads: CASSVRTSGGYSYNEQFF. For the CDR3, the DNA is TGTGCCAGCAGCGTCCGGACTAGCGGGGGGTACTCCTACAATGAGCAGTTCTTC.

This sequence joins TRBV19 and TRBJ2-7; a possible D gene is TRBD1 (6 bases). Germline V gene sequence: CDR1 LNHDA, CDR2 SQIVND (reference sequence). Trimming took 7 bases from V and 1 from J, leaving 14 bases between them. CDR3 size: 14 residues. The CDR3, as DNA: TGTGCCAGTACCAGAGACAGGAATTCCTACGAGCAGTACTTC. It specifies CASTRDRNSYEQYF.

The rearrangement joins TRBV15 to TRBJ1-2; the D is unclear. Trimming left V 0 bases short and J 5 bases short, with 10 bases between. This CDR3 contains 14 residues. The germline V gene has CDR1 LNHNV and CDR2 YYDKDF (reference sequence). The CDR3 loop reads CATSRDSFRYGYTF. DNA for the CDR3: TGTGCCACCAGCAGAGACAGTTTTCGATATGGCTACACCTTC.

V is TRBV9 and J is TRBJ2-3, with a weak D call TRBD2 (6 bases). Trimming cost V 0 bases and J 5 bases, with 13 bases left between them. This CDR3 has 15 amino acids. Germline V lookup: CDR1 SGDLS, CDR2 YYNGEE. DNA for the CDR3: TGTGCCAGCAGCGTAGAAAGGCGGGAAGGAGATACGCAGTATTTT. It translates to CASSVERREGDTQYF. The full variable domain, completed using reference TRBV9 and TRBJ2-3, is DSGVTQTPKHLITATGQRVTLRCSPRSGDLSVYWYQQSLDQGLQFLIQYYNGEERAKGNILERFSAQQFPDLHSELNLSSLELGDSALYFCASSVERREGDTQYFGPGTRLTVL.

The CDR3 reads CASSQGYGNLFTGELFF. DNA for the CDR3: TGTGCCAGCAGCCAAGGCTACGGGAATCTTTTCACCGGGGAGCTGTTTTTT. The gene calls are TRBV14 and TRBJ2-2; a possible D gene is TRBD2 (5 bases). CDR1 and CDR2 (germline): SGHDN, FVKESK. CDR3 length: 17 amino acids. Trimming removed 1 base from V and 4 bases from J, with 16 bases in between.

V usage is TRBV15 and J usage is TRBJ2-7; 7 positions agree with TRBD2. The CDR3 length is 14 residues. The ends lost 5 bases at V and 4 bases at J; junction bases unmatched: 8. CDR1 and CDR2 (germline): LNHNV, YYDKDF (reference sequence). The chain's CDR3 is CATSLGLVTYEQYF. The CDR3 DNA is TGTGCCACCAGCCTTGGACTAGTTACATACGAGCAGTACTTC.

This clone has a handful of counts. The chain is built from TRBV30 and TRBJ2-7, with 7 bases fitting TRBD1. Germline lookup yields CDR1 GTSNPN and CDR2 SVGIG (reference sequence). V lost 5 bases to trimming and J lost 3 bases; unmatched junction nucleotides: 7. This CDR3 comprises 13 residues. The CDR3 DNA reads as TGTGCCTGGGATCCGGGACAGAACTACGAGCAGTACTTC. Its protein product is CAWDPGQNYEQYF.

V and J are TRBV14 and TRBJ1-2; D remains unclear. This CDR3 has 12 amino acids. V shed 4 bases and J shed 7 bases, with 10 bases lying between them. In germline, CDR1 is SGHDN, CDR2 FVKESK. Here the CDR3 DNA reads TGTGCCAGCAGCCGCCATCAGTTTGGCTACACCTTC. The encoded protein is CASSRHQFGYTF.

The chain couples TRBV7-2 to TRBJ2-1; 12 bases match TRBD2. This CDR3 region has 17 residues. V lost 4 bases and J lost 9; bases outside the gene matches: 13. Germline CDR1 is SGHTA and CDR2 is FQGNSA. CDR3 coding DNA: TGTGCCAGCAGCTCCTGGACTAGCGGGGAGGGCGGGTCTGAGCAGTTCTTC. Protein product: CASSSWTSGEGGSEQFF.

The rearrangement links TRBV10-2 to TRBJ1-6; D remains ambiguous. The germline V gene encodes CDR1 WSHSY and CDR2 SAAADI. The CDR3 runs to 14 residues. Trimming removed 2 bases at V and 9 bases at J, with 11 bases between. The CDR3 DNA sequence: TGCGCCAGCAGTGAGGGTTGGGCGGGTTCACCCCTCCACTTT. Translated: CASSEGWAGSPLHF.

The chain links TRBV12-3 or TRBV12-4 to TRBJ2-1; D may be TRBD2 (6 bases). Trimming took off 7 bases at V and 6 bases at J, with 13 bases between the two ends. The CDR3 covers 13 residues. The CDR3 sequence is CASTLPGSNEQFF. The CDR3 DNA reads TGTGCCAGCACCCTTCCCGGGAGCAATGAGCAGTTCTTC.

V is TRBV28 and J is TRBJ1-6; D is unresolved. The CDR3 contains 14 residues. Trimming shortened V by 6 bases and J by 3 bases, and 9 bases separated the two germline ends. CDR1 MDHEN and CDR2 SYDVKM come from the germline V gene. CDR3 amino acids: CASSQIVYNSPLHF. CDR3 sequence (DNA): TGTGCCAGCAGCCAGATTGTCTATAATTCACCCCTCCACTTT.